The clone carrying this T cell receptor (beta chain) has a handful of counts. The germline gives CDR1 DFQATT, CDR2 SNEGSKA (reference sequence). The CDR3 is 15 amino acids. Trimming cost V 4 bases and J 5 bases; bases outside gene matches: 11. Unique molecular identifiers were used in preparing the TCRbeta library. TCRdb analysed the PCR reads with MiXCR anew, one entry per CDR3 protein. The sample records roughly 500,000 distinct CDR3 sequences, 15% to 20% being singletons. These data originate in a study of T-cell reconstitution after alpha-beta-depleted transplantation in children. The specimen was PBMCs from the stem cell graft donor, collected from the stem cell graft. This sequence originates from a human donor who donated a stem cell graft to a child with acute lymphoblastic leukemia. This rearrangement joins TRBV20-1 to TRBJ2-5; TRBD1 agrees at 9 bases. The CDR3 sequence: CSATHIDRGGETQYF. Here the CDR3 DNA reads TGCAGTGCTACGCACATTGACAGGGGGGGGGAGACCCAGTACTTC.